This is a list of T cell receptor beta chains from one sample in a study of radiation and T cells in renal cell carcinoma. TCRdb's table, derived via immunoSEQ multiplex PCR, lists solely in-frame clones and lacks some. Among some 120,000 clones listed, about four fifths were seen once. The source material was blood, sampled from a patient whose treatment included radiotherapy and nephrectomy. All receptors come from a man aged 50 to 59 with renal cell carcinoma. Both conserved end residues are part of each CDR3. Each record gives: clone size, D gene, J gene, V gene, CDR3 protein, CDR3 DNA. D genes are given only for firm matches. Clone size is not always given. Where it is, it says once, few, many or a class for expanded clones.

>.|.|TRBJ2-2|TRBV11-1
CASSFSAGELFF
TGTGCCAGCAGCTTTTCAGCCGGGGAGCTGTTTTTT
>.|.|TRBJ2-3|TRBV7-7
CASSLDTQGTQYF
TGTGCTAGCAGCTTAGATACCCAGGGTACGCAGTATTTT
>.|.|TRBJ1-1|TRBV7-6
CASSLGEGSEAFF
TGTGCCAGCAGCTTAGGAGAGGGATCCGAAGCTTTCTTT
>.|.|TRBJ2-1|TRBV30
CAWSAGSNSQFF
TGTGCCTGGTCTGCTGGTTCTAATTCCCAGTTCTTC
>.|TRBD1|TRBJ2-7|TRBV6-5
CASSLETGSSYEQYF
TGTGCCAGCAGCCTCGAGACAGGGAGCTCCTACGAGCAGTACTTC
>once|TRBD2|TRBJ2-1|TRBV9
CASSVESGRGYNEQFF
TGTGCCAGCAGCGTAGAATCCGGGAGGGGGTACAATGAGCAGTTCTTC
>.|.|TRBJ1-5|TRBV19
CASSTTGWGQPQHF
TGTGCCAGTAGTACGACAGGATGGGGTCAGCCCCAGCATTTT
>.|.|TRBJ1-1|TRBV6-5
CASTGQQNTEAFF
TGTGCCAGCACAGGACAGCAGAACACTGAAGCTTTCTTT
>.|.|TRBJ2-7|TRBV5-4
CASSLAHYEQYF
TGTGCCAGCAGCTTGGCCCACTACGAGCAGTACTTC
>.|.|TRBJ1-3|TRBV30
CAWSVPAGFPGNTIYF
TGTGCCTGGAGTGTACCCGCGGGGTTCCCTGGAAACACCATATATTTT
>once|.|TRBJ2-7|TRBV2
CASSESIGNYEQYF
TGTGCCAGCAGTGAATCTATTGGAAACTACGAGCAGTACTTC
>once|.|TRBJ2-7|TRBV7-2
CASSLMVSGRYEQYF
TGTGCCAGCAGTTTGATGGTGTCAGGGCGCTACGAGCAGTACTTC
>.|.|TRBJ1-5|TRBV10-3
CAISGGTQGQPQHF
TGTGCCATCAGTGGGGGGACCCAGGGTCAGCCCCAGCATTTT
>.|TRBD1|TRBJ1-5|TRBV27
CASSSQGSNQPQHF
TGTGCCAGCAGTTCACAGGGGAGCAATCAGCCCCAGCATTTT
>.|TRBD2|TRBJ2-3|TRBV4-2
CASSQGLSTSTDTQYF
TGTGCCAGCAGCCAGGGACTATCCACTAGCACAGATACGCAGTATTTT
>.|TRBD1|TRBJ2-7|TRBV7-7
CASSLTGTGVWFSYEQYF
TGTGCTAGCAGCTTAACCGGGACAGGGGTCTGGTTTTCCTACGAGCAGTACTTC
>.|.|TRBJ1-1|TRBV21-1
CASSPLRVQGATEAFF
TGTGCCAGCAGCCCCCTCCGAGTACAGGGGGCCACTGAAGCTTTCTTT
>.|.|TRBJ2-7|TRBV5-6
CASSSTQGYEQYF
TGTGCCAGCAGCTCCACTCAGGGGTACGAGCAGTACTTC
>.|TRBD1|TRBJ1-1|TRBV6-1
CASSEGWTGAREAFF
TGTGCCAGCAGTGAAGGTTGGACAGGGGCCAGGGAAGCTTTCTTT
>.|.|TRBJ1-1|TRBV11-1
CASSLTRYSTEAFF
TGTGCCAGCAGCTTAACGAGGTATTCCACTGAAGCTTTCTTT
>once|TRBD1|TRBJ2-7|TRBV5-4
CASSFQGEISYEQYF
TGTGCCAGCAGCTTCCAGGGGGAAATCTCCTACGAGCAGTACTTC
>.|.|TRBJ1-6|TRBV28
CASSLALSGELFPLHF
TGTGCCAGCAGTTTGGCCCTTTCCGGGGAACTATTCCCCCTCCACTTT
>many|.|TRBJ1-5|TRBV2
CASRRDSNQPQHF
TGTGCCAGCAGACGGGATAGCAATCAGCCCCAGCATTTT
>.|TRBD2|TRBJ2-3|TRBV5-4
CASSLWTSGRSLRITDTQYF
TGTGCCAGCAGCTTGTGGACTAGCGGGAGATCTCTCCGTATCACAGATACGCAGTATTTT
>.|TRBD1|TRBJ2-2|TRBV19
CASSTRTGVGTGELFF
TGTGCCAGTAGTACTCGGACAGGGGTAGGAACCGGGGAGCTGTTTTTT
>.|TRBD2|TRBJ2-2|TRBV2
CASSESGNSNTGELFF
TGTGCCAGCAGTGAAAGCGGGAATAGCAACACCGGGGAGCTGTTTTTT
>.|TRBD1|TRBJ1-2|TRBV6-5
CASSYIRTGGSYGYTF
TGTGCCAGCAGTTACATCAGGACAGGGGGCAGCTATGGCTACACCTTC
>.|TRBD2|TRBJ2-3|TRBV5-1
CASSLGASGPDTQYF
TGCGCCAGCAGCTTAGGCGCTAGCGGCCCTGATACGCAGTATTTT
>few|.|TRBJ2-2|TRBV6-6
CASSYRQGSGAGELFF
TGTGCCAGCAGTTACCGCCAGGGTTCAGGGGCCGGGGAGCTGTTTTTT
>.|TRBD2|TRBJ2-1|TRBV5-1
CASSLGSGGTYNEQFF
TGCGCCAGCAGCTTGGGAAGCGGGGGCACCTACAATGAGCAGTTCTTC
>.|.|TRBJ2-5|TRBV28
CASSLSQGGETQYF
TGTGCCAGCAGTTTATCCCAGGGGGGAGAGACCCAGTACTTC
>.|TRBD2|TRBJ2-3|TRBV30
CAWSAGGDTQYF
TGTGCCTGGAGTGCGGGAGGGGATACGCAGTATTTT
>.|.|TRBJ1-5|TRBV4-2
CASSQAGGGNQPQHF
TGTGCCAGCAGCCAAGCCGGGGGAGGCAATCAGCCCCAGCATTTT
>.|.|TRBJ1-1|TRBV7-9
CASSLAGGVEAFF
TGTGCCAGCAGCTTAGCAGGCGGGGTAGAAGCTTTCTTT
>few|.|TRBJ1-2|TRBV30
CAWSTGSYGYTF
TGTGCCTGGAGCACAGGGAGCTATGGCTACACCTTC
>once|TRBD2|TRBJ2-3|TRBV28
CASSPPGLAGRTDTQYF
TGTGCCAGCAGCCCTCCCGGACTAGCGGGACGCACAGATACGCAGTATTTT